One TCR beta chain is described in this entry. There is no known antigen for this receptor. No qualities accompany the bases; no much larger clone lies one base away. TCR beta repertoires were profiled from peripheral blood of some 13 young patients with multiple sclerosis to demonstrate the VDJtools post-analysis software. Multiple sclerosis patients were children and adolescents aged about 6 to 15 years. Library generation was performed with PCR. TCRdb shows the sequencer as Illumina HiSeq 2500. To reduce PCR and sequencing biases, unique molecular identifiers were incorporated into the TCR beta cDNA libraries. Every 1 to 10 million input T cells yielded 500,000 or so cDNA molecules, meaning each molecule approximated one T cell. Patient libraries were prepared and sequenced with the same protocol used for the earlier healthy control dataset. Samples belonging to the same batch were prepared together, multiplexed and sequenced on a shared HiSeq lane. Per the authors' processing: MIGEC handled the raw barcoded reads, throwing out single-read molecular identifier groups before consensus assembly and CDR3 extraction. VDJtools was used for post-analysis of the clonotype tables, and diversity was normalized by down-sampling every dataset to the size of the smallest sample. In repertoire overlap clustering, CDR3 amino acid sequences, but not nucleotide sequences, were matched to correct batch-related cross-sample contamination. TCRdb reran the public reads through fastp at Q25 and MiXCR, keeping productive beta chains. Each CDR3 protein gets just one entry, which takes the most common genes and DNA from the rows behind it. None of the V and J calls come from the authors' own analysis; TCRdb made them. Here the sample has about 200,000 distinct CDR3 sequences; over 25% occur a single time. Of the sample, roughly 3.4% falls within the top ten clones.

CDR1 and CDR2, per the germline V gene (reference sequence), are DFQATT and SNEGSKA. Including cysteine and phenylalanine, the CDR3 has 13 amino acids. The CDR3 DNA has 39 bases and is translated from base 1. Trimming removed 2 bases from V and 5 bases from J, leaving 12 bases between the germline ends. The entry originates in a study of post-analysis software for immune sequencing data (dated by TCRdb to the mid-2010s). General notes on the study: Recorded disease courses included relapsing-remitting, secondary progressive and progressive-relapsing multiple sclerosis, with some patients lacking subtype annotation. The patient repertoires were compared against approximately twelve previously published healthy control repertoires obtained from donors aged roughly 6 to 26 years. A subset of samples was prepared in parallel using single-end sample barcoding, then pooled and co-amplified after Illumina adapter ligation. Overall results and qualifications from the work: The control group was slightly older than the multiple sclerosis patient group. Four or five TRBV segments, including TRBV5-6, TRBV5-1 and TRBV20-1, were significantly more frequent in patients than controls. Strong co-clustering of samples prepared in the same batch was shown by direct clustering with F measure, prompting a batch-effect correction. Compared with controls, multiple sclerosis patients had significantly lower normalized Chao1 diversity, a finding suggesting substantial peripheral T-cell clonal expansion.

This receptor was taken from a girl aged 2-17 years with multiple sclerosis. The V and J genes are TRBV20-1 and TRBJ2-5; the D gene lacks a confident call. Sequenced input: blood. The nucleotide sequence is given as TGCAGTGCTAGATTGGGTGGAGCGGAGACCCAGTACTTC. Protein translation: CSARLGGAETQYF.